This T cell receptor (beta chain) was documented in a study of vaccination and CD4 T cells after COVID-19. Study-wide points: Rising from about 20 to 38, the median of SARS-CoV-2-reactive clonotypes did not change significantly.

Stated treatment: 10-day PBMC culture with coronavirus spike peptide pools or control peptides (ViraFEST assay). Some 2.2 million PBMCs were grown per well alongside 9 to 10 IU/ml IL-2 and roughly 10 ug/ml peptide pools. With 2 bases clipped from V and 0 bases from J, the junction kept 8 bases outside the gene matches. This CDR3 has 18 residues. CDR1 MDHEN and CDR2 SYDVKM come from the germline V gene. By frequency in the sample, this clonotype is medium-sized (0.01 to 0.1%). The antigen is unknown. Cultured CD4+ T cell DNA underwent sequencing with the Oncomine TCR Beta short-read assay. From cultured CD4+ T cells, genomic DNA was extracted. TCRdb re-analysed the PCR reads in MiXCR, keeping a single row per CDR3 protein. The table has around 8,100 distinct CDR3 sequences, under 25% seen once.

This material consisted of CD4+ T cells from blood, cultured in vitro, taken after SARS-CoV-2 vaccination. The receptor comes from a human donor who had recovered from COVID-19. The genes are TRBV28 and TRBJ2-5, with 11 bases matching TRBD2. CDR3: CASSLGLAGGLYQETQYF. The CDR3 DNA sequence: TGTGCCAGCAGTTTAGGTCTAGCGGGGGGCTTGTACCAAGAGACCCAGTACTTC.